The following is a T cell receptor beta chain sequence with its context. The antigen is not known. TCRdb re-called the reads with MiXCR, one entry per CDR3 protein. The table records 830,000 or so distinct CDR3 sequences, over 25% of them present only once. The record originates from a study of T cell repertoires in cytomegalovirus infection. Overall study context: The authors used CMV epitopes that were HLA-C-restricted (recently identified) and HLA-B-restricted (well studied). Notes on the study in general: Public TCR beta family frequency separated CMV-and-HLA carriers, including in an independent cohort. The ex vivo response was dominated by HLA-C-restricted CMV-specific TCR beta clonotypes.

The sequenced sample was cultured CD8+ T cells from PBMCs, obtained from culture after CMV antigen stimulation. The origin of this receptor is a human donor in good health (CMV status not recorded). Some clones in this sample may be carry-over from other donors' samples.

The CDR3 region has the DNA TGTGCCAGCCTTGGGACAGCGAGCTCCTATAATTCACCCCTCCACTTT. Its translation: CASLGTASSYNSPLHF. V gene TRBV27 combines with J gene TRBJ1-6; 7 bases align to TRBD1. The J segment lost 0 bases and the V segment lost 8 bases, leaving 7 bases of the junction unmatched. CDR1 is MNHEY and CDR2 is SMNVEV in the germline V gene (reference sequence). CDR3 length: 16 residues.